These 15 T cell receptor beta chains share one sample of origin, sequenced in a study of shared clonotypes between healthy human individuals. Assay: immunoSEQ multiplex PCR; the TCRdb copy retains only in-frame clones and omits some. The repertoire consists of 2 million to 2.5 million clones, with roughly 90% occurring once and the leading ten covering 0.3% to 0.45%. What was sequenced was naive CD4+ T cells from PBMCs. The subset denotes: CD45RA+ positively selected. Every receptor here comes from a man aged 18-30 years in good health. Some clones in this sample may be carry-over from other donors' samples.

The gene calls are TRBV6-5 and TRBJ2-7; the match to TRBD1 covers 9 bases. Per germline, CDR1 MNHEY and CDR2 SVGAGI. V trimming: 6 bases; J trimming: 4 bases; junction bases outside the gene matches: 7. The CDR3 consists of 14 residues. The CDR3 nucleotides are TGTGCCAGCAGCAAGTACGGACAGGGGTACGAGCAGTACTTC. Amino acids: CASSKYGQGYEQYF.

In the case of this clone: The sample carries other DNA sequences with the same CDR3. For the CDR3, the DNA is TGTGCCAGCAGTCTGGACAGCTCCTACGAGCAGTACTTC. It codes for CASSLDSSYEQYF. The chain carries TRBV27 and TRBJ2-7; perhaps TRBD1 as D (6 bases). Germline CDR1 and CDR2: MNHEY and SMNVEV (reference sequence). The V end lost 5 bases, the J end lost 0 bases, and 8 bases lay between the germline ends. The CDR3 totals 13 residues.

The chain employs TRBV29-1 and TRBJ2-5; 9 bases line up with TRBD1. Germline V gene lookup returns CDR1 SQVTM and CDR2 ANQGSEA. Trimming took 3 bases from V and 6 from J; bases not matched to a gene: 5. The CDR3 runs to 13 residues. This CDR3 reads CSVDGTGRKTQYF. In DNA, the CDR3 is TGCAGCGTTGACGGGACAGGGCGGAAGACCCAGTACTTC.

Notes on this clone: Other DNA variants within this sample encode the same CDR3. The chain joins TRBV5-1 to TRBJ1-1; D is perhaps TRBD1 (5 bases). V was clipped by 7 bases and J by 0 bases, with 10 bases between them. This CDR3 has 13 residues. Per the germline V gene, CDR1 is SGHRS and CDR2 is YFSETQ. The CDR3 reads CASSSGMNTEAFF. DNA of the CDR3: TGCGCCAGCTCTTCAGGGATGAACACTGAAGCTTTCTTT.

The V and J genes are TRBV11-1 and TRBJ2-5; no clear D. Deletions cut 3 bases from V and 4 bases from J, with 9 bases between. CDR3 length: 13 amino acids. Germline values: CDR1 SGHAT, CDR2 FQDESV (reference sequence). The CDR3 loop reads CASSFVDSETQYF. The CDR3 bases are TGTGCCAGCAGCTTCGTCGATTCAGAGACCCAGTACTTC.

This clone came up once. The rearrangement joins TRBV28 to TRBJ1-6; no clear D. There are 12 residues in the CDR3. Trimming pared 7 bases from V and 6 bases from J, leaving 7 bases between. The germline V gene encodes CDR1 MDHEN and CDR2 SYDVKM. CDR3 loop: CASNPGNSPLHF. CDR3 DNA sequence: TGTGCCAGCAATCCCGGTAATTCACCCCTCCACTTT. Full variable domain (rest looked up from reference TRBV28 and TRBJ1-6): DVKVTQSSRYLVKRTGEKVFLECVQDMDHENMFWYRQDPGLGLRLIYFSYDVKMKEKGDIPEGYSVSREKKERFSLILESASTNQTSMYLCASNPGNSPLHFGNGTRLTVT.

The CDR3 spells CASTKPGQLNTEAFF. CDR3 bases: TGTGCCAGCACCAAGCCGGGACAGTTAAACACTGAAGCTTTCTTT. The chain employs TRBV28 and TRBJ1-1, with 7 bases that match TRBD1. CDR3 length: 15 residues. Germline assignment: CDR1 MDHEN and CDR2 SYDVKM. V lost 7 bases, J lost 2 bases, and 10 bases stayed unmatched.

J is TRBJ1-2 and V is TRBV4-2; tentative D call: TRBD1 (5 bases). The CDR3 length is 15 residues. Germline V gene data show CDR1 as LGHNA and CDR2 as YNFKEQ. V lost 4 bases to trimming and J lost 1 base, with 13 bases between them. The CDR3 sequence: CASSRATVNNYGYTF. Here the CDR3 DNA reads TGTGCCAGCAGCCGGGCGACAGTTAATAACTATGGCTACACCTTC.

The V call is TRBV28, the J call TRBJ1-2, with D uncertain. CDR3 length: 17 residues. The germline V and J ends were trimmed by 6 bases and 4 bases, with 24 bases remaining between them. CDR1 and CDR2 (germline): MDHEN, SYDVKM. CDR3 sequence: CASSLLRLRVIGYGYTF. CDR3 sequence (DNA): TGTGCCAGCAGCTTACTACGTCTCCGGGTCATCGGCTATGGCTACACCTTC.

This CDR3 is CATSRASFSYEQYF. CDR3 DNA: TGTGCCACCAGCAGAGCCAGCTTTTCCTACGAGCAGTACTTC. The chain combines TRBV15 with TRBJ2-7, with unresolved D. CDR1 is LNHNV, CDR2 YYDKDF, per germline (reference sequence). The CDR3 runs 14 residues. The ends were cut back, 1 base at V and 1 base at J, with 8 bases in the middle. The full variable domain, completed using reference TRBV15 and TRBJ2-7, is DAMVIQNPRYQVTQFGKPVTLSCSQTLNHNVMYWYQQKSSQAPKLLFHYYDKDFNNEADTPDNFQSRRPNTSFCFLDIRSPGLGDTAMYLCATSRASFSYEQYFGPGTRLTVT.

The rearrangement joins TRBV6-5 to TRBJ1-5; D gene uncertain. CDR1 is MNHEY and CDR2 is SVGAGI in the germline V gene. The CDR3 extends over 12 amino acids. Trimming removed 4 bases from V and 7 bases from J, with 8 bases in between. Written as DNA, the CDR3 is TGTGCCAGCAGTTTTGCAGGACAGCCCCAGCATTTT. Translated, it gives CASSFAGQPQHF.

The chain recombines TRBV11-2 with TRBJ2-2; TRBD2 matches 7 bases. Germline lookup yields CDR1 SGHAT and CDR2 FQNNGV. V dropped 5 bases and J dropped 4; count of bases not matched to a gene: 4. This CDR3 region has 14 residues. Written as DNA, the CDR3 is TGTGCCAGCAGCCCACCTAGCGGCACCGGGGAGCTGTTTTTT. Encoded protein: CASSPPSGTGELFF.

CDR3 nucleotides: TGCAGCGTTGAGGTTAGGGTCCTGGCTTTCTTT. Protein product: CSVEVRVLAFF. The V call is TRBV29-1, the J call TRBJ1-1; D is unclear. Trimming shortened V by 3 bases and J by 11 bases, and 13 bases separated the two germline ends. CDR3 length equals 11 residues. Germline V gene data show CDR1 as SQVTM and CDR2 as ANQGSEA.

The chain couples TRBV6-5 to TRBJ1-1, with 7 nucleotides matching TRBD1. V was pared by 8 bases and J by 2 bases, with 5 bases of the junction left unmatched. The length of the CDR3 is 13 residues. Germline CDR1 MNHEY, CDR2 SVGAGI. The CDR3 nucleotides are TGTGCCAGCCAGGACAGGCCTAACACTGAAGCTTTCTTT. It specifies CASQDRPNTEAFF.

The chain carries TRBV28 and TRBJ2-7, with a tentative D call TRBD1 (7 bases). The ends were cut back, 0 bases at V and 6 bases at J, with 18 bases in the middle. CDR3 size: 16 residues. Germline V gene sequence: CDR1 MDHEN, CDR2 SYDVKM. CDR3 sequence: CASSLWGGGGQVEQYF. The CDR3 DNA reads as TGTGCCAGCAGTTTATGGGGAGGAGGGGGCCAGGTCGAGCAGTACTTC.